This T cell receptor beta chain is from a study of shared T cell receptors in the human thymus. Libraries were prepared by immunoSEQ multiplex PCR; TCRdb keeps only in-frame clonotypes and omits some of them. The sample carries roughly 700,000 clones, roughly 90% recorded once. V was cut by 6 bases and J by 6 bases, with 18 bases left in between. Germline CDR1 MNHNS, CDR2 SASEGT. This CDR3 comprises 15 residues. In addition, the sample was reused for a study of human thymus T cells. As that study records: The donor group consisted of healthy Finnish infants who were having corrective surgery for congenital heart defects. Thymic samples were excised during corrective heart operations. Related studies found that unrelated individuals share highly overlapping thymic repertoires.

This receptor was identified in a boy younger than two with a congenital heart defect. This chain connects TRBV6-1 to TRBJ1-5; D unresolved. The source material was thymocytes. The CDR3, as DNA: TGTGCCAGCAGGCCGGGTCCCCGCCGGGGTCAGCCCCAGCATTTT. This encodes CASRPGPRRGQPQHF.